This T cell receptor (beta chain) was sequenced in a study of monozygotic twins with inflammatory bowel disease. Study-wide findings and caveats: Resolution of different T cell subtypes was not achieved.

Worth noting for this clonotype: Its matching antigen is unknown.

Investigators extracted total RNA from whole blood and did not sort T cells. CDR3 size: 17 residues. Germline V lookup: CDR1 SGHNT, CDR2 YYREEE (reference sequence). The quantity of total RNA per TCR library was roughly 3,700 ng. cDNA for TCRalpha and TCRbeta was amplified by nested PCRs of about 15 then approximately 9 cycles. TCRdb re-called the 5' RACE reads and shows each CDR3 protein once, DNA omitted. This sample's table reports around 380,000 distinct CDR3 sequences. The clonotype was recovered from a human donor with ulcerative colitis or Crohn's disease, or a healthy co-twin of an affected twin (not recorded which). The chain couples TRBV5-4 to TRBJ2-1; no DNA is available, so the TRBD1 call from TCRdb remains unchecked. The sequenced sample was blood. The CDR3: CASSFRTATSSYNEQFF.